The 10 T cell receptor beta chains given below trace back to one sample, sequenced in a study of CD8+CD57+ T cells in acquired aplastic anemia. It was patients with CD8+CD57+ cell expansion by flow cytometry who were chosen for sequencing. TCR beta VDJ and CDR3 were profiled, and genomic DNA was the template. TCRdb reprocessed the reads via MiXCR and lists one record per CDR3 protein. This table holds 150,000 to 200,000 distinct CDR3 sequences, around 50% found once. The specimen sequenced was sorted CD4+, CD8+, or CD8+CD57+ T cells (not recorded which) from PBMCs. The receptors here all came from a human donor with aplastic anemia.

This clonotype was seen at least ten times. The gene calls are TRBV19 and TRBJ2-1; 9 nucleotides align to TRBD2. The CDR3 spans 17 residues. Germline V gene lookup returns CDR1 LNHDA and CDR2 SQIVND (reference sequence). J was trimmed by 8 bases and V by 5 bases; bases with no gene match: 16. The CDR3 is CASSSDPASGIMYEQFF. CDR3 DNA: TGTGCCAGTAGTTCCGACCCCGCTAGCGGGATTATGTATGAGCAGTTCTTC.

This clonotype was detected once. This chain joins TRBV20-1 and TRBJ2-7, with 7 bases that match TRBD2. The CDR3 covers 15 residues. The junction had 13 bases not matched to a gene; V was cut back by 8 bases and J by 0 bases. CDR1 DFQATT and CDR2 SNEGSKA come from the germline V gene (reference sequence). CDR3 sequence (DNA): TGCAGTTCTTTAGATCTAACGGGAGGCTCCTACGAGCAGTACTTC. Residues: CSSLDLTGGSYEQYF.

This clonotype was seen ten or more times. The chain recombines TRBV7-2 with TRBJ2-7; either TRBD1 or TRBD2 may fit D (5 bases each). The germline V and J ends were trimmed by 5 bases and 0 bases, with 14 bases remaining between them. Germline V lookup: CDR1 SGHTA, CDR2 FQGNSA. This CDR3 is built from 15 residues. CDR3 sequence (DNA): TGTGCCAGCAGCGAAGGGGTTGGGGGCTCCTACGAGCAGTACTTC. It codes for CASSEGVGGSYEQYF.

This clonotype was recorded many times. CDR3 sequence reads: CATSRERGGTDTQYF. Written as DNA, the CDR3 is TGTGCCACCAGCAGAGAGCGGGGGGGCACAGATACGCAGTATTTT. The V and J genes are TRBV15 and TRBJ2-3; 8 bases fit TRBD2. The trim removed 0 bases at V and 1 base at J, leaving 0 bases unmatched. CDR1 and CDR2 (germline): LNHNV, YYDKDF (reference sequence). The CDR3 spans 15 residues.

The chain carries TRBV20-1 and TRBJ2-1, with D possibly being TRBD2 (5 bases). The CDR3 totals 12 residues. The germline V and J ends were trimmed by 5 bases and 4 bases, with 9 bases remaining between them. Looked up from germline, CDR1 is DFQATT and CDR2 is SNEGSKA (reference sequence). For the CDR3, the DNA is TGCAGTGCTCCGGAGGTTTACAATGAGCAGTTCTTC. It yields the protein CSAPEVYNEQFF.

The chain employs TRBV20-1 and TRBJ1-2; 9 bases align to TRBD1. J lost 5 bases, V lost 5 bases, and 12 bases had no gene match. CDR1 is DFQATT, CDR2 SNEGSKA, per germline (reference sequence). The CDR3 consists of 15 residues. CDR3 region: CSASPRQGEIYGYTF. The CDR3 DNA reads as TGCAGTGCTTCGCCGAGACAGGGGGAAATTTATGGCTACACCTTC.

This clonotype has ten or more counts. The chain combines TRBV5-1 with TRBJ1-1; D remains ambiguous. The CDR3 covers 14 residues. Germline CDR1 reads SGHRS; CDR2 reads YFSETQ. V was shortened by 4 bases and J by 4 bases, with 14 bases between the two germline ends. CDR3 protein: CASSARRLSTEAFF. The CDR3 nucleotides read TGCGCCAGCAGCGCCCGGCGGCTTAGCACTGAAGCTTTCTTT.

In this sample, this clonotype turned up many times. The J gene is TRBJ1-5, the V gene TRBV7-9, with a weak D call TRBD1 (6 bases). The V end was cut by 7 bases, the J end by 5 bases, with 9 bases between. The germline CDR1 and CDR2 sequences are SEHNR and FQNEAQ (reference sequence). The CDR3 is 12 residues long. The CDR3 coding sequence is TGTGCCAGCAAGGGGGGAGATCAGCCCCAGCATTTT. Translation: CASKGGDQPQHF.

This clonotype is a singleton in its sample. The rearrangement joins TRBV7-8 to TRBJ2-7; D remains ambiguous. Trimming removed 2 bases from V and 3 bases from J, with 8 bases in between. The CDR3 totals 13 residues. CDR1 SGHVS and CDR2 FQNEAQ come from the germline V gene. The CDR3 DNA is TGTGCCAGCAGCTTATCTCCACGCTACGAGCAGTACTTC. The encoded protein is CASSLSPRYEQYF.

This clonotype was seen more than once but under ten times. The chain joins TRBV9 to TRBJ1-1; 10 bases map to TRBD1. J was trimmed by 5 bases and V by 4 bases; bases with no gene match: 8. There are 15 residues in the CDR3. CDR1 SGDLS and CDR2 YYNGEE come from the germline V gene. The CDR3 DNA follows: TGTGCCAGCAGCCCCAGACAGGGGGCAGGGACTGAAGCTTTCTTT. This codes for CASSPRQGAGTEAFF.